Given below is one TCR beta chain in context. The antigen is unknown. This specimen comes from a study of shared clonotypes between healthy human individuals. Study-level results: Naive subsets tended to show greater estimated richness than memory subsets. Non-shared clonotypes were found to have lower generation probabilities than the clonotypes that were shared by all four of the sorted-subset donors.

Profiling relied on immunoSEQ multiplex PCR, and the TCRdb table lists in-frame clones only, not all of them. This sample has millions of clones, with just over 90% found just once. Naive CD8 cells lacked CD45RO, underwent positive selection for CCR7 and left out terminally differentiated effector memory CD45RA+ cells. Donors, without exception, were Caucasian adults residing in Nashville, Tennessee. From germline, CDR1 is SGDLS and CDR2 YYNGEE. The CDR3 extends over 15 amino acids. V was shortened by 0 bases and J by 2 bases, with 8 bases between the two germline ends. The receptor comes from a man aged 18 to 35 in good health. Some clones in this sample may be carry-over from other donors' samples. The chain links TRBV9 to TRBJ2-2; either TRBD1 or TRBD2 may fit D (5 bases each). The sample comprised naive CD8+ T cells from PBMCs. The CDR3: CASSVAGRNTGELFF. CDR3 sequence (DNA): TGTGCCAGCAGCGTAGCGGGACGAAACACCGGGGAGCTGTTTTTT.